The 8 T cell receptor beta chains in this list originate from one sample, sequenced in a study of shared clonotypes between healthy human individuals. This table comes from immunoSEQ multiplex PCR, and its TCRdb copy is limited to in-frame clones, with some not included. The table lists 300,000 to 400,000 clones, less than 75% of them singletons. Sample: memory CD4+ T cells sorted from blood. Noted subset: CD45RA-negative fraction. These receptors all stem from a young man in good health.

The V gene is TRBV28, the J gene TRBJ2-5; no clear D. CDR3 size: 15 residues. The V end was cut by 2 bases, the J end by 2 bases, with 12 bases between. In germline, CDR1 is MDHEN, CDR2 SYDVKM. CDR3: CASSLMGREQETQYF. The CDR3 bases are TGTGCCAGCAGTTTAATGGGTAGGGAACAAGAGACCCAGTACTTC.

This clone was observed a few times. The rearrangement joins TRBV27 to TRBJ2-1; TRBD1 matches 9 bases. V dropped 6 bases and J dropped 9; count of bases not matched to a gene: 9. The length of the CDR3 is 14 residues. Germline values: CDR1 MNHEY, CDR2 SMNVEV (reference sequence). This CDR3 reads CASSLDRGNGEQFF. The CDR3 bases are TGTGCCAGCAGCTTGGACAGGGGAAATGGTGAGCAGTTCTTC.

The rearrangement uses TRBV2 and TRBJ2-5, with 8 bases that match TRBD1. The assigned J gene may be wrong: the sequence end matches TRBJ2-7 better. This CDR3 is built from 16 residues. Germline V gene sequence: CDR1 SNHLY, CDR2 FYNNEI. The CDR3, as DNA: TGTGCCAGCAGGACGACCCGGGACAGGTCTAGTAGCGAGCAGTACTTC. This encodes CASRTTRDRSSSEQYF.

The chain links TRBV11-2 to TRBJ2-7, with a weak D call TRBD1 (6 bases). V gave up 5 bases and J gave up 2 bases, with 19 bases separating them. There are 16 residues in the CDR3. Germline CDR1 reads SGHAT; CDR2 reads FQNNGV. The DNA of the CDR3 is TGTGCCAGCAGCCCGACACCGGGACACAGTACCTACGAGCAGTACTTC. Protein product: CASSPTPGHSTYEQYF.

As DNA, the CDR3 is TGTGCCAGCTCACCAGAAGTTGCTAACTATGGCTACACCTTC. Its protein is CASSPEVANYGYTF. This chain links TRBV18 with TRBJ1-2; D not certain. The CDR3 length is 14 residues. Per germline, CDR1 KGHSH and CDR2 LQKENI. V was cut by 2 bases and J by 0 bases, with 7 bases left in between.

This clone was detected many times. This chain links TRBV5-6 with TRBJ1-5; tentatively, D is TRBD1 (5 bases). The V end lost 3 bases, the J end lost 7 bases, and 23 bases lay between the germline ends. The CDR3 runs to 17 residues. Per the germline V gene, CDR1 is SGHDT and CDR2 is YYEEEE. The CDR3 protein is CASSSILEGRENQPQHF. The CDR3 DNA sequence: TGTGCCAGCAGCTCTATACTTGAGGGGCGAGAGAACCAGCCCCAGCATTTT.

This clone was observed many times. This rearrangement joins TRBV27 to TRBJ1-2; TRBD1 matches at 7 bases. The CDR3 is 12 amino acids. J gave up 9 bases and V 8 bases, and 9 bases lay outside the gene matches. Germline V gives CDR1 MNHEY, CDR2 SMNVEV (reference sequence). The CDR3 is CASGLTGMSYTF. CDR3 bases: TGTGCCAGCGGATTGACAGGGATGAGCTACACCTTC.

This clone was picked up a small number of times. This same CDR3 is encoded by further DNA sequences in the sample. The rearrangement joins TRBV7-9 to TRBJ1-5; TRBD1 might be the D (6 bases). Trimming cost V 5 bases and J 2 bases, with 16 bases left between them. Germline CDR1 is SEHNR and CDR2 is FQNEAQ (reference sequence). The CDR3 runs to 16 residues. CDR3 sequence: CASSPGRGSGNQPQHF. In DNA form, the CDR3 reads TGTGCCAGCAGCCCAGGGAGGGGGTCGGGCAATCAGCCCCAGCATTTT. Full variable domain (missing parts from reference TRBV7-9 and TRBJ1-5): DTGVSQNPRHKITKRGQNVTFRCDPISEHNRLYWYRQTLGQGPEFLTYFQNEAQLEKSRLLSDRFSAERPKGSFSTLEIQRTEQGDSAMYLCASSPGRGSGNQPQHFGDGTRLSIL.